This entry features one TCR beta chain sequence. The data stem from a study of blood T cell repertoires in COVID-19. Across the whole study: In each case, the material was cDNA or gDNA derived from T cells, B-cell-depleted T cells, or PBMCs.

V was trimmed by 5 bases and J by 4 bases, leaving 9 bases between them. Germline CDR1 SNHLY, CDR2 FYNNEI. The CDR3 is 13 amino acids. TCRdb's table, derived via immunoSEQ multiplex PCR, lists solely in-frame clones and lacks some. Of 200,000 to 250,000 clones in the sample, just over 85% were seen once. The rearrangement joins TRBV2 to TRBJ1-5; D not certain. This sequence originates from a young man with active or convalescent COVID-19. Sequencing input: peripheral blood. The CDR3 sequence is CASSPDRNQPQHF. The CDR3 nucleotides read TGTGCCAGCAGTCCTGATCGGAATCAGCCCCAGCATTTT.